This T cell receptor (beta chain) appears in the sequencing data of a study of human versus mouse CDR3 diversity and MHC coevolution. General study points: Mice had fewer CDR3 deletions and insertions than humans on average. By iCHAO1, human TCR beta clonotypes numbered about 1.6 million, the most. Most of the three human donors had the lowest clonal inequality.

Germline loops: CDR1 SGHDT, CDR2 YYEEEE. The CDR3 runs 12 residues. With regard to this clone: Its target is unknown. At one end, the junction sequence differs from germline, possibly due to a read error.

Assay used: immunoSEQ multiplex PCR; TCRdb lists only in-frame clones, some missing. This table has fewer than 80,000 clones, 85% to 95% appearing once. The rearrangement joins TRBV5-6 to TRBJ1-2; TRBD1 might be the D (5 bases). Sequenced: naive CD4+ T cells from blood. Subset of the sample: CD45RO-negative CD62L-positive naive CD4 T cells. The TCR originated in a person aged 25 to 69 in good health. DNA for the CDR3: TGTGCCAGCAGCTTGGGGCCGGGGGGATCTTCCTTC. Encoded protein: CASSLGPGGSSF.